These T cell receptor beta chains were read from a single sample in a study of T cells of healthy individuals. TCRdb itself ran the 5' RACE reads through MiXCR, one entry per CDR3 protein. Among about 96,000 distinct CDR3 sequences listed, 15% to 20% were seen once. The receptors come from a human donor in good health. CDR3s include the opening cysteine and the closing phenylalanine or tryptophan. D genes are given only for firm matches. The size field is filled for only some rows; it gives once, few, many or a size class.

cdr3_aa	cdr3_nt	clone_size	d_call	v_call	j_call
CASSPSSAADYGYTF	TGTGCCAGCAGCCCTTCGTCAGCAGCTGACTATGGCTACACCTTC	-	-	TRBV4-2	TRBJ1-2
CASSFSGPYLATDTQYF	TGTGCCAGCAGCTTCTCCGGACCATACCTGGCCACAGATACGCAGTATTTT	-	-	TRBV7-9	TRBJ2-3
CSVPRRGYSYNEQFF	TGCAGTGTCCCCCGGCGGGGTTACTCCTACAATGAGCAGTTCTTC	few	-	TRBV20-1	TRBJ2-1
CACDRGLSTDTQYF	TGTGCCTGCGACCGGGGACTTAGCACAGATACGCAGTATTTT	medium-sized	-	TRBV30	TRBJ2-3
CASSEIPSGSSGELFF	TGTGCCAGCAGTGAAATTCCTAGCGGGAGCTCCGGGGAGCTGTTTTTT	-	TRBD2	TRBV2	TRBJ2-2
CASNFGTGSNQPQHF	TGTGCCAGCAATTTCGGGACAGGGTCCAATCAGCCCCAGCATTTT	medium-sized	TRBD1	TRBV6-1	TRBJ1-5
CSATREPLAGTNTGELFF	TGCAGTGCAACAAGGGAACCCCTAGCGGGAACGAACACCGGGGAGCTGTTTTTT	-	TRBD2	TRBV20-1	TRBJ2-2
CSARIWETQYF	TGCAGTGCTAGGATATGGGAGACCCAGTACTTC	few	-	TRBV20-1	TRBJ2-5
CASSFPGGYEQYF	TGTGCCAGCAGCTTCCCAGGGGGATACGAGCAGTACTTC	-	TRBD1	TRBV7-8	TRBJ2-7
CASSFGQGSSYNEQFF	TGTGCCAGCAGTTTCGGGCAGGGAAGCTCCTACAATGAGCAGTTCTTC	few	-	TRBV28	TRBJ2-1
CASSELAGVTQYYNEQFF	TGCGCCAGCAGCGAGCTAGCGGGGGTAACTCAGTACTACAATGAGCAGTTCTTC	many	TRBD2	TRBV4-1	TRBJ2-1
CASSFGTRYNEQFF	TGTGCCAGCAGTTTTGGGACTAGATACAATGAGCAGTTCTTC	-	TRBD2	TRBV12-3/TRBV12-4	TRBJ2-1
CASSQGRLAGGPPDTQYF	TGTGCCAGCAGCCAAGGACGCCTAGCGGGGGGCCCCCCAGATACGCAGTATTTT	-	TRBD2	TRBV3-1	TRBJ2-3
CASSPLSQWGKTRNEQFF	TGCGCCAGCAGCCCCCTCTCTCAATGGGGGAAAACCCGCAATGAGCAGTTCTTC	-	-	TRBV5-1	TRBJ2-1
CASSYSLSKMAAGNTEAFF	TGTGCCAGCAGTTACTCCCTTTCCAAAATGGCAGCGGGGAACACTGAAGCTTTCTTT	many	-	TRBV6-2/TRBV6-3	TRBJ1-1
CASSLGVGTEAFF	TGTGCCAGCAGCTTAGGGGTGGGAACTGAAGCTTTCTTT	many	-	TRBV7-9	TRBJ1-1
CASSRNRVMETQYF	TGTGCCAGCAGCAGGAACAGGGTGATGGAGACCCAGTACTTC	many	-	TRBV12-3/TRBV12-4	TRBJ2-5
CASSLDRAEETQYF	TGCGCCAGCAGCTTGGACAGGGCCGAGGAGACCCAGTACTTC	few	-	TRBV5-1	TRBJ2-5
CASSSGLRTGGVYEQYF	TGTGCCAGCAGTTCCGGGTTGCGTACTGGTGGGGTCTACGAGCAGTACTTC	-	-	TRBV25-1	TRBJ2-7
CASSQVRSPNTGELFF	TGTGCCAGCAGCCAAGTTAGATCCCCGAACACCGGGGAGCTGTTTTTT	many	-	TRBV14	TRBJ2-2
CASSLTGPNTEAFF	TGTGCCAGCAGCCTAACAGGGCCGAACACTGAAGCTTTCTTT	few	-	TRBV7-3	TRBJ1-1
CATSKDRGLGTTYF	TGTGCCACCAGCAAGGATCGTGGCTTGGGCACCACATATTTT	-	-	TRBV15	TRBJ1-3
CASSLNVDPPLHF	TGCGCCAGCAGCTTGAATGTGGATCCACCCCTCCACTTT	few	-	TRBV5-1	TRBJ1-6
CSARAVGGYYNEQFF	TGCAGTGCTAGAGCCGTCGGGGGGTATTACAATGAGCAGTTCTTC	many	TRBD2	TRBV20-1	TRBJ2-1
CASISQGFPGELFF	TGTGCCAGTATCTCACAGGGTTTCCCCGGGGAGCTGTTTTTT	few	-	TRBV19	TRBJ2-2
CASSQDLAGEQFF	TGCGCCAGCAGCCAGGATTTAGCGGGGGAGCAGTTCTTC	-	TRBD2	TRBV4-3	TRBJ2-1
CASSFLSSSYNEQFF	TGTGCCAGCAGTTTCCTCTCAAGCTCCTACAATGAGCAGTTCTTC	-	-	TRBV28	TRBJ2-1
CASSFHWDSSSYEQYF	TGTGCCAGCAGTTTCCACTGGGACAGTAGCTCCTACGAGCAGTACTTC	-	TRBD1	TRBV12-3/TRBV12-4	TRBJ2-7
CASSLRRLGINTDTQYF	TGTGCCAGCAGCTTACGCCGACTGGGTATTAACACAGATACGCAGTATTTT	many	-	TRBV7-9	TRBJ2-3
CASSLLQGRVRAGELFF	TGTGCCAGCAGCTTGCTTCAGGGGAGGGTGCGAGCCGGGGAGCTGTTTTTT	-	-	TRBV5-6	TRBJ2-2
CASSDSNQPQHF	TGTGCCAGTTCGGACAGCAATCAGCCCCAGCATTTT	many	-	TRBV19	TRBJ1-5
CSASARERGGYTF	TGCAGTGCTAGTGCCCGGGAGAGGGGTGGCTACACCTTC	-	-	TRBV20-1	TRBJ1-2
CASSLVTRGVYEQYF	TGTGCCAGCAGCTTAGTAACCCGGGGGGTCTACGAGCAGTACTTC	few	TRBD2	TRBV7-6	TRBJ2-7
CASSEKQGAAEAFF	TGTGCCAGCAGCGAGAAACAGGGCGCGGCTGAAGCTTTCTTT	many	-	TRBV7-9	TRBJ1-1
CARKVQGFLYEQYF	TGTGCCAGGAAGGTCCAGGGGTTCCTCTACGAGCAGTACTTC	few	-	TRBV27	TRBJ2-7
CSVEDGGETQYF	TGCAGCGTTGAAGACGGGGGGGAGACCCAGTACTTC	many	TRBD2	TRBV29-1	TRBJ2-5
CASSYILAGEPGELFF	TGTGCCAGCAGTTATATACTAGCGGGAGAGCCCGGGGAGCTGTTTTTT	many	TRBD2	TRBV6-6	TRBJ2-2
CASTPEGAKNIQYF	TGTGCCAGCACCCCTGAGGGCGCCAAAAACATTCAGTACTTC	few	-	TRBV7-9	TRBJ2-4
CASSFYRGDGYTF	TGTGCCAGCAGTTTTTACAGGGGAGATGGCTACACCTTC	-	TRBD1	TRBV6-5	TRBJ1-2
CSARDSGGNTEAFF	TGCAGTGCTAGAGATTCAGGGGGCAACACTGAAGCTTTCTTT	-	TRBD1	TRBV20-1	TRBJ1-1
CASSRLRDRDF	TGTGCCAGCAGCAGACTCCGGGACAGGGATTTC	-	-	TRBV21-1	TRBJ2-7
CSAPTGTAYNEQFF	TGCAGTGCTCCCACGGGGACAGCCTACAATGAGCAGTTCTTC	-	TRBD1	TRBV20-1	TRBJ2-1
CASSRQLGLAGVGEQFF	TGCGCCAGCAGCCGCCAGCTCGGACTAGCGGGAGTTGGTGAGCAGTTCTTC	-	TRBD2	TRBV4-3	TRBJ2-1
CASSLRYRGEQFF	TGCGCCAGCAGCTTGAGGTACCGAGGTGAGCAGTTCTTC	few	-	TRBV5-1	TRBJ2-1
CASSPPVGINNSPLHF	TGTGCCAGCTCACCACCGGTGGGGATTAATAATTCACCCCTCCACTTT	-	-	TRBV18	TRBJ1-6
CASRVPLGDTQYF	TGTGCCAGCAGAGTTCCTTTAGGGGATACGCAGTATTTT	few	-	TRBV6-5	TRBJ2-3
CASSVVGGVNEQFF	TGTGCCAGCAGCGTAGTCGGGGGGGTCAATGAGCAGTTCTTC	many	TRBD2	TRBV9	TRBJ2-1
CASSQDPGLAGRIADTQYF	TGCGCCAGCAGCCAAGATCCGGGACTAGCGGGAAGAATTGCAGATACGCAGTATTTT	-	TRBD2	TRBV4-3	TRBJ2-3
CVSRSIGQGVYEQYF	TGTGTCAGCAGATCAATCGGACAGGGGGTCTACGAGCAGTACTTC	-	TRBD1	TRBV28	TRBJ2-7
CASSQASQGAVGYTF	TGCGCCAGCAGCCAAGCAAGTCAGGGGGCGGTAGGCTACACCTTC	few	TRBD1	TRBV4-1	TRBJ1-2
CASRKMGGNTEAFF	TGTGCCAGTCGCAAGATGGGCGGGAACACTGAAGCTTTCTTT	many	-	TRBV6-6	TRBJ1-1
CASSPRTELEAFF	TGTGCCAGCAGTCCGAGGACAGAACTTGAAGCTTTCTTT	-	-	TRBV21-1	TRBJ1-1
CASTKFAGLVAGELFF	TGTGCCAGCACCAAATTCGCCGGACTAGTCGCCGGGGAGCTGTTTTTT	many	TRBD2	TRBV28	TRBJ2-2
CSAQGTTSYNSPLHF	TGCAGTGCACAGGGGACTACCTCCTATAATTCACCCCTCCACTTT	-	TRBD1	TRBV20-1	TRBJ1-6
CATRLGDSNYGYTF	TGTGCCACCCGGCTAGGCGACAGTAACTATGGCTACACCTTC	-	-	TRBV6-2/TRBV6-3	TRBJ1-2
CASSPLAGGSDTQYF	TGTGCCAGCAGCCCCCTAGCGGGGGGATCAGATACGCAGTATTTT	-	TRBD2	TRBV5-5	TRBJ2-3
CASSQEPGGVTYEQYF	TGCGCCAGCAGCCAAGAACCAGGGGGCGTCACCTACGAGCAGTACTTC	few	TRBD1	TRBV4-3	TRBJ2-7
CASSTAGQQGNYGYTF	TGTGCCAGCAGTACTGCTGGACAGCAAGGGAACTATGGCTACACCTTC	few	-	TRBV28	TRBJ1-2
CASSLRQGWRETQYF	TGCGCCAGCAGCTTGCGGCAGGGATGGAGAGAGACCCAGTACTTC	few	-	TRBV5-1	TRBJ2-5